The rows below give T cell receptor beta chains drawn from one sample of a study of shared clonotypes between healthy human individuals. TCRdb's table, derived via immunoSEQ multiplex PCR, lists solely in-frame clones and lacks some. The sample includes some 2,000,000 clones, over 85% seen only once; the top ten take more than 0.95%. The sample taken for sequencing was naive CD8+ T cells sorted from blood. Source of these receptors: a man aged 18 to 30 in good health. Both conserved end residues are part of each CDR3. A D gene is named only where the DNA matches it firmly. Rows give clone size only sometimes, using once, few, many, or a class for an expanded clone.

size,J,D,V,CDR3,DNA
.,TRBJ1-3,.,TRBV19,CASSAHSDTGNTIYF,TGTGCCAGTAGTGCCCACTCGGATACTGGAAACACCATATATTTT
.,TRBJ1-2,.,TRBV27,CASSLSVGGGGYTF,TGTGCCAGCAGTTTATCAGTGGGAGGGGGTGGCTACACCTTC
.,TRBJ2-1,TRBD2,TRBV5-6,CASSLMTSGGHNEQFF,TGTGCCAGCAGCCTAATGACTAGCGGGGGGCACAATGAGCAGTTCTTC
.,TRBJ2-3,TRBD1,TRBV28,CASSAFGWDRGTDTQYF,TGTGCCAGCAGTGCTTTCGGGTGGGACAGGGGTACAGATACGCAGTATTTT
.,TRBJ2-7,.,TRBV5-6,CASSLRGSYYEQYF,TGTGCCAGCAGCTTGAGGGGTTCCTACTACGAGCAGTACTTC
few,TRBJ1-1,.,TRBV30,CAWRVGAGLNTEAFF,TGTGCCTGGAGAGTAGGCGCGGGTCTGAACACTGAAGCTTTCTTT
.,TRBJ2-7,.,TRBV5-8,CASTSQRAGGMDEQYF,TGTGCCAGCACCTCCCAAAGGGCAGGGGGGATGGACGAGCAGTACTTC
.,TRBJ2-7,TRBD1,TRBV27,CASSLSAGTGNYEQYF,TGTGCCAGCAGTTTATCCGCCGGGACAGGGAACTACGAGCAGTACTTC
.,TRBJ2-1,TRBD2,TRBV5-6,CASSTTGTRSHEQFF,TGTGCCAGCAGCACGACCGGGACTAGAAGTCATGAGCAGTTCTTC
.,TRBJ2-7,TRBD1,TRBV15,CATSENGQDTSYEQYF,TGTGCCACCAGCGAGAACGGACAGGATACTTCCTACGAGCAGTACTTC
.,TRBJ1-1,TRBD1,TRBV27,CASSSGGGYTEAFF,TGTGCCAGCAGTTCAGGGGGGGGGTACACTGAAGCTTTCTTT
.,TRBJ2-5,.,TRBV11-2,CASRPIRDSGGETQYF,TGTGCCAGCAGACCAATCCGAGACTCCGGCGGGGAGACCCAGTACTTC